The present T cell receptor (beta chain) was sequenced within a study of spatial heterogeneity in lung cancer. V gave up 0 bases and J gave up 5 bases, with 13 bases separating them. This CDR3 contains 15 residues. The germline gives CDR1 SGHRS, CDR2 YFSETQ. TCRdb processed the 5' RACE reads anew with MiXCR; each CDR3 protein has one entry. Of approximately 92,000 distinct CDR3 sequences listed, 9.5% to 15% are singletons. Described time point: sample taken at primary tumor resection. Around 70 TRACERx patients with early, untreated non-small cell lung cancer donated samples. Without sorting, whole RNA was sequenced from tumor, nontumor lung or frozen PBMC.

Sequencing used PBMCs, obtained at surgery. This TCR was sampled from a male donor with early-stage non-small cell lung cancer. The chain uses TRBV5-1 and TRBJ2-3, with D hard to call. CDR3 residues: CASSLALGAGDTQYF. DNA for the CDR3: TGCGCCAGCAGCTTGGCCTTGGGTGCCGGAGATACGCAGTATTTT.